The 18 T cell receptor beta chains listed next were all sequenced from one sample in a study of graft-versus-host responses after intestinal transplantation. No antigen has been identified for these receptors. The repertoire was sequenced with immunoSEQ multiplex PCR; TCRdb's copy has only in-frame clones and lacks some. Here the sample spans around 100,000 clones, 93% being singletons. Sequenced material: unstimulated CD8+ T cells sorted from spleen or lymph node cells, taken before transplant. These receptors came from a human donor who was the organ donor for an intestinal transplant.

This sequence joins TRBV6-5 and TRBJ2-7; possible D gene TRBD1, 6 bases. CDR3 length: 13 residues. Trimming removed 4 bases from V and 1 base from J, with 8 bases in between. CDR1 and CDR2 (germline): MNHEY, SVGAGI. Here the CDR3 DNA reads TGTGCCAGCAGTTCCGGACAGTCCTACGAGCAGTACTTC. Its translation is CASSSGQSYEQYF.

The chain couples TRBV7-6 to TRBJ2-7; D gene ambiguous. CDR3 length equals 13 residues. Per germline, CDR1 SGHVS and CDR2 FNYEAQ. V was trimmed by 1 base and J by 7 bases, leaving 11 bases between them. The CDR3 DNA follows: TGTGCCAGCAGCTTAGTGGTCAGTCGGGAGCAGTACTTC. This gives the protein CASSLVVSREQYF. Filled out from reference TRBV7-6 and TRBJ2-7, the complete variable domain reads GAGVSQSPRYKVTKRGQDVALRCDPISGHVSLYWYRQALGQGPEFLTYFNYEAQQDKSGLPNDRFSAERPEGSISTLTIQRTEQRDSAMYRCASSLVVSREQYFGPGTRLTVT.

V usage is TRBV5-1 and J usage is TRBJ2-5, with 12 bases aligning to TRBD2. V gave up 2 bases and J gave up 2 bases; unmatched junction bases: 10. In germline, CDR1 is SGHRS, CDR2 YFSETQ. There are 18 residues in the CDR3. CDR3 amino acids: CASSFFVLAGGRQETQYF. Here the CDR3 DNA reads TGCGCCAGCAGCTTCTTTGTACTAGCGGGAGGACGGCAAGAGACCCAGTACTTC. Together with reference TRBV5-1 and TRBJ2-5, the CDR3 gives the full variable domain: KAGVTQTPRYLIKTRGQQVTLSCSPISGHRSVSWYQQTPGQGLQFLFEYFSETQRNKGNFPGRFSGRQFSNSRSEMNVSTLELGDSALYLCASSFFVLAGGRQETQYFGPGTRLLVL.

This sequence joins TRBV29-1 and TRBJ1-5, with 8 bases matching TRBD1. Germline loops: CDR1 SQVTM, CDR2 ANQGSEA. With V trimmed by 7 bases and J by 2 bases, 4 bases remained unmatched. The CDR3 covers 13 residues. The CDR3 bases are TGCAGCGCCCAGACAGGGGGCAATCAGCCCCAGCATTTT. Protein: CSAQTGGNQPQHF. Looking up the rest from reference TRBV29-1 and TRBJ1-5 gives the full variable domain: SAVISQKPSRDICQRGTSLTIQCQVDSQVTMMFWYRQQPGQSLTLIATANQGSEATYESGFVIDKFPISRPNLTFSTLTVSNMSPEDSSIYLCSAQTGGNQPQHFGDGTRLSIL.

The chain carries TRBV11-2 and TRBJ2-7; TRBD1 matches 8 bases. V lost 6 bases, J lost 5 bases, and 6 bases stayed unmatched. Germline lookup yields CDR1 SGHAT and CDR2 FQNNGV. There are 13 residues in the CDR3. In nucleotides, the CDR3 is TGTGCCAGCAGAGGACAGGGAGGCGACGAGCAGTACTTC. As protein: CASRGQGGDEQYF.

The chain is built from TRBV5-4 and TRBJ2-7, with 7 bases identical to TRBD2. Looked up from germline, CDR1 is SGHNT and CDR2 is YYREEE (reference sequence). V gave up 2 bases and J gave up 7 bases; unmatched junction bases: 3. This CDR3 is built from 12 residues. CDR3 in DNA: TGTGCCAGCAGCTTAGGAGCGGGGGAGCAGTACTTC. This translates into CASSLGAGEQYF.

This clone was recorded once. This sequence joins TRBV30 and TRBJ1-1; TRBD1 might be the D (5 bases). The length of the CDR3 is 13 residues. Per germline, CDR1 GTSNPN and CDR2 SVGIG (reference sequence). V was pared by 3 bases and J by 0 bases, with 8 bases between. CDR3 in DNA: TGTGCCTGGAGGTGGGGGGTGAACACTGAAGCTTTCTTT. Protein sequence: CAWRWGVNTEAFF.

The rearrangement joins TRBV30 to TRBJ2-3, with D unresolved. This CDR3 is built from 14 residues. Germline V gene data show CDR1 as GTSNPN and CDR2 as SVGIG (reference sequence). Trimming cost V 1 base and J 2 bases, with 10 bases left between them. Here the CDR3 DNA reads TGTGCCTGGAGTGAAGTGGAACTCACAGATACGCAGTATTTT. This gives the protein CAWSEVELTDTQYF.

The chain is built from TRBV6-5 and TRBJ2-6; TRBD1 might be the D (5 bases). CDR1 is MNHEY and CDR2 is SVGAGI in the germline V gene. The CDR3 consists of 15 residues. V lost 7 bases and J 0 bases, leaving 10 bases between the germline ends. Here the CDR3 reads CASKQGSSGANVLTF. The CDR3 bases are TGTGCCAGCAAGCAGGGTTCCTCTGGGGCCAACGTCCTGACTTTC.

The rearrangement links TRBV4-1 to TRBJ2-7; unclear D gene. Germline values: CDR1 MGHRA, CDR2 YSYEKL. V lost 4 bases to trimming and J lost 3 bases, with 13 bases between them. This CDR3 comprises 14 residues. The CDR3 is CASSLGKGGYEQYF. As DNA, the CDR3 is TGCGCCAGCAGCCTCGGAAAGGGCGGCTACGAGCAGTACTTC.

V usage is TRBV6-1 and J usage is TRBJ2-2; D remains ambiguous. Germline V gene sequence: CDR1 MNHNS, CDR2 SASEGT. This CDR3 is 11 amino acids long. V lost 5 bases and J lost 5, with 3 bases in between. CDR3 coding DNA: TGTGCCAGCAGTTCGACCGGGGAGCTGTTTTTT. Its translation: CASSSTGELFF.

This chain links TRBV6-5 with TRBJ1-1; 9 bases align to TRBD1. The CDR3 runs to 14 residues. Trimming cost V 6 bases and J 0 bases; bases outside gene matches: 2. Germline V CDR1 and CDR2: MNHEY, SVGAGI. Here the CDR3 reads CASSWTGVNTEAFF. In DNA form, the CDR3 reads TGTGCCAGCAGCTGGACAGGGGTGAACACTGAAGCTTTCTTT.

V usage is TRBV9 and J usage is TRBJ2-5; D remains ambiguous. Between the trimmed V and J ends, which lost 3 bases and 4 bases, there was a span of 7 bases. The CDR3 has 12 residues. Germline CDR1 and CDR2: SGDLS and YYNGEE. The CDR3 reads CASSAPGETQYF. CDR3 nucleotide sequence: TGTGCCAGCAGCGCCCCAGGAGAGACCCAGTACTTC.

The rearrangement uses TRBV4-2 and TRBJ2-3; D is undetermined. The germline CDR1 and CDR2 sequences are LGHNA and YNFKEQ. This CDR3 is built from 15 residues. The germline V and J ends were trimmed by 0 bases and 2 bases, with 9 bases remaining between them. DNA for the CDR3: TGTGCCAGCAGCCAAGATATCCAGGACACAGATACGCAGTATTTT. It codes for CASSQDIQDTDTQYF.

The chain is built from TRBV5-8 and TRBJ1-5, with 7 positions matching TRBD1. Germline CDR1 and CDR2: SGHTS and YDEGEE. Trimming removed 3 bases from V and 3 bases from J; junction bases left unmatched: 3. The length of the CDR3 is 14 residues. CDR3 DNA sequence: TGTGCCAGCAGCTGGGACAGTCTCAATCAGCCCCAGCATTTT. Translated: CASSWDSLNQPQHF.

CDR3 in amino acids: CASSQAQGPREQYF. The DNA of the CDR3 is TGCGCCAGCAGCCAAGCGCAGGGACCGCGGGAGCAGTACTTC. This chain links TRBV4-1 with TRBJ2-7; either TRBD1 or TRBD2 may supply D (5 bases each). Germline CDR1 and CDR2: MGHRA and YSYEKL. The CDR3 spans 14 residues. Trimming removed 1 base at V and 7 bases at J, with 14 bases between.

As regards this clone: This likely traces to a read error, being one base from a far larger clone. The CDR3 DNA reads as TGTGCCAGCAGTGAATATGGGGAAAACATTCAGTACTTC. Amino acid sequence: CASSEYGENIQYF. V and J are TRBV25-1 and TRBJ2-4, with D unresolved. Trimming shortened V by 0 bases and J by 5 bases, and 5 bases separated the two germline ends. CDR1 and CDR2 (germline): MGHDK, SYGVNS. This CDR3 spans 13 amino acids.

In its sample, this clone was seen once. The chain carries TRBV6-5 and TRBJ2-3; unclear D gene. V shed 5 bases and J shed 4 bases, with 7 bases lying between them. CDR3 length equals 12 residues. Germline values: CDR1 MNHEY, CDR2 SVGAGI. The DNA of the CDR3 is TGTGCCAGCAGTGGCGCGGCAGATACGCAGTATTTT. It is translated as CASSGAADTQYF.